Below, 23 T cell receptor beta chains from the same sample are listed, as sequenced in a study of blood T cell repertoires in COVID-19. Profiled with immunoSEQ multiplex PCR; TCRdb holds only in-frame clones, not every one. Among about 270,000 clones listed, 86% were seen once. What was sequenced was peripheral blood. The receptor source for this set is a middle-aged man who had recovered from COVID-19.

The J gene is TRBJ2-7, the V gene TRBV27, with D perhaps matching TRBD2 (5 bases). V was shortened by 3 bases and J by 5 bases, with 17 bases between the two germline ends. Germline V gene sequence: CDR1 MNHEY, CDR2 SMNVEV (reference sequence). The CDR3 is made up of 15 amino acids. The DNA of the CDR3 is TGTGCCAGCAGTTTCCGACTAACCCCGGCCCACGAGCAGTACTTC. It yields the protein CASSFRLTPAHEQYF.

The rearrangement links TRBV15 to TRBJ1-2; 10 nucleotides agree with TRBD1. V shed 6 bases, J shed 0 bases, and the junction held 13 bases outside the gene matches. CDR1 and CDR2 (germline): LNHNV, YYDKDF (reference sequence). This CDR3 is 18 amino acids long. Here the CDR3 reads CATRGFWDRGTSNYGYTF. CDR3 DNA: TGTGCCACCAGGGGGTTCTGGGACAGGGGAACTTCTAACTATGGCTACACCTTC.

The V gene is TRBV4-2, the J gene TRBJ2-7, with 8 bases identical to TRBD2. Germline values: CDR1 LGHNA, CDR2 YNFKEQ. Trimming removed 4 bases from V and 0 bases from J; junction bases left unmatched: 2. The CDR3 is 14 amino acids. CDR3 in DNA: TGTGCCAGCAGCCTTGGGACTAGCTCCTACGAGCAGTACTTC. Residues: CASSLGTSSYEQYF.

The chain recombines TRBV10-3 with TRBJ2-1; 7 bases match TRBD2. V shed 10 bases and J 3 bases; nucleotides not matched to a gene: 6. Germline lookup yields CDR1 ENHRY and CDR2 SYGVKD. The CDR3 is made up of 13 amino acids. CDR3 DNA sequence: TGTGCCACGGGAGCGGGAAACTACAATGAGCAGTTCTTC. It codes for CATGAGNYNEQFF.

As DNA, the CDR3 is TGTGCCAGCAGCGTAGGAGGAGCGGGGGGGGCAGATACGCAGTATTTT. Translation gives CASSVGGAGGADTQYF. This chain connects TRBV9 to TRBJ2-3, with 10 bases aligning to TRBD2. There are 16 residues in the CDR3. Germline V gene lookup returns CDR1 SGDLS and CDR2 YYNGEE. Trimming removed 0 bases from V and 4 bases from J; junction bases left unmatched: 5.

This clone has more than one count but fewer than ten. The chain uses TRBV7-6 and TRBJ2-5, with a weak D call TRBD1 (6 bases). The CDR3 runs 15 residues. Trimming cost V 1 base and J 2 bases, with 11 bases left between them. CDR1 SGHVS and CDR2 FNYEAQ come from the germline V gene. The CDR3 loop reads CASSLDLGQQETQYF. The CDR3 DNA is TGTGCCAGCAGCTTAGACCTCGGACAGCAAGAGACCCAGTACTTC.

The CDR3 reads CASSEIGTGGYGYTF. CDR3 sequence (DNA): TGTGCCAGCAGTGAGATCGGGACAGGCGGCTATGGCTACACCTTC. The gene calls are TRBV2 and TRBJ1-2; TRBD1 matches 8 bases. The CDR3 is 15 amino acids. CDR1 SNHLY and CDR2 FYNNEI come from the germline V gene. Losses at the gene ends were 3 bases for V and 4 bases for J; bases not matched to a gene: 7.

The rearrangement links TRBV4-2 to TRBJ2-4, with 8 bases fitting TRBD2. The V gene end was trimmed by 4 bases and the J gene end by 1 base; junction bases not matched to a gene: 6. The germline V gene encodes CDR1 LGHNA and CDR2 YNFKEQ. The CDR3 loop spans 16 amino acids. The CDR3 region is CASSPSASGAKNIQYF. The CDR3 region has the DNA TGTGCCAGCAGCCCTAGTGCTAGCGGGGCCAAAAACATTCAGTACTTC.

This clone was seen a handful of times. V gene TRBV2 combines with J gene TRBJ1-2; D remains ambiguous. This CDR3 is built from 18 residues. Trimming shortened V by 3 bases and J by 3 bases, and 23 bases separated the two germline ends. Germline V gene sequence: CDR1 SNHLY, CDR2 FYNNEI. Here the CDR3 DNA reads TGTGCCAGCAGTGATTTCGGTCAGGTCACATCGAGTCACTATGGCTACACCTTC. Its protein is CASSDFGQVTSSHYGYTF.

The genes are TRBV30 and TRBJ2-7, with TRBD2 matching over 11 bases. J lost 6 bases, V lost 8 bases, and 9 bases had no gene match. CDR1 and CDR2 from the germline V gene are GTSNPN and SVGIG (reference sequence). This CDR3 comprises 13 residues. The CDR3 DNA reads TGTGCCAGAGATAGCGGGAGGGCCTCCGAGCAGTACTTC. Translating gives CARDSGRASEQYF.

This clone appeared a single time. The rearrangement uses TRBV7-9 and TRBJ1-3; D unclear. Germline V gives CDR1 SEHNR, CDR2 FQNEAQ (reference sequence). Trimming stripped 4 bases from V and 4 bases from J, with 23 bases between. The CDR3 has 18 amino acids. The CDR3 loop reads CASSSRGRAKPGGNTIYF. The CDR3 coding sequence is TGTGCCAGCAGCTCCCGAGGGAGGGCCAAACCTGGGGGAAACACCATATATTTT.

The chain carries TRBV4-2 and TRBJ2-7; TRBD2 is a possible D gene (6 bases). The CDR3 extends over 15 amino acids. V was cut by 0 bases and J by 4 bases, with 13 bases left in between. Germline CDR1 LGHNA, CDR2 YNFKEQ. The CDR3 here is CASSQEAGLEYEQYF. DNA of the CDR3: TGTGCCAGCAGCCAAGAGGCGGGACTGGAATACGAGCAGTACTTC.

The DNA of the CDR3 is TGCAGCGTTGACAGGGGGCTTAACTATGGCTACACCTTC. Translating it yields CSVDRGLNYGYTF. The chain joins TRBV29-1 to TRBJ1-2; TRBD1 matches at 8 bases. From germline, CDR1 is SQVTM and CDR2 ANQGSEA. With 3 bases clipped from V and 1 base from J, the junction kept 1 base outside the gene matches. The CDR3 totals 13 residues. The full variable domain, with the rest looked up from reference TRBV29-1 and TRBJ1-2, is SAVISQKPSRDICQRGTSLTIQCQVDSQVTMMFWYRQQPGQSLTLIATANQGSEATYESGFVIDKFPISRPNLTFSTLTVSNMSPEDSSIYLCSVDRGLNYGYTFGSGTRLTVV.

CDR3 in DNA: TGCAGTGCTAGTCGGGTTGCAGTCGGCAATCAGCCCCAGCATTTT. It encodes CSASRVAVGNQPQHF. This chain connects TRBV20-1 to TRBJ1-5; D is unresolved. With 3 bases removed from V and 2 bases from J, the gap between germline ends came to 14 bases. The CDR3 has 15 residues. Germline V gene sequence: CDR1 DFQATT, CDR2 SNEGSKA (reference sequence).

As for this clone: In the same sample, other DNA sequences code for this CDR3. The V gene is TRBV6-5, the J gene TRBJ2-7; 12 positions agree with TRBD2. V gave up 6 bases and J gave up 2 bases; unmatched junction bases: 2. The CDR3 sequence is 14 residues long. Germline CDR1 is MNHEY and CDR2 is SVGAGI. CDR3 sequence (DNA): TGTGCCAGCAGCCGGACTAGCGGGACCTACGAGCAGTACTTC. It yields the protein CASSRTSGTYEQYF.

This clone was observed a single time. The V and J genes are TRBV19 and TRBJ1-2; 7 bases line up with TRBD1. V gave up 6 bases and J gave up 2 bases; unmatched junction bases: 3. Germline V lookup: CDR1 LNHDA, CDR2 SQIVND (reference sequence). The CDR3 spans 13 residues. The CDR3 reads CASRSRGNYGYTF. As DNA, the CDR3 is TGTGCCAGTAGGTCCAGGGGGAACTATGGCTACACCTTC.

This clone was detected once. CDR3 nucleotides: TGTGCCTGGAGTAGCGGGGGGCGAGCTTTCTTT. This sequence encodes CAWSSGGRAFF. The chain carries TRBV30 and TRBJ1-1; weak D call: TRBD1 (6 bases). The germline V gene has CDR1 GTSNPN and CDR2 SVGIG (reference sequence). The V end was cut by 2 bases, the J end by 10 bases, with 11 bases between. This CDR3 is 11 amino acids long. Based on the CDR3 plus reference TRBV30 and TRBJ1-1, the full variable domain is SQTIHQWPATLVQPVGSPLSLECTVEGTSNPNLYWYRQAAGRGLQLLFYSVGIGQISSEVPQNLSASRPQDRQFILSSKKLLLSDSGFYLCAWSSGGRAFFGQGTRLTVV.

This chain links TRBV3-1 (or the pseudogene TRBV3-2) with TRBJ1-2, with D tentatively TRBD1 (6 bases). Trimming shortened V by 1 base and J by 3 bases, and 18 bases separated the two germline ends. This CDR3 has 17 amino acids. Germline CDR1 LGHDT, CDR2 YNNKEL (reference sequence). The CDR3 sequence is CASSQGTAKSGHYGYTF. CDR3 in DNA: TGTGCCAGCAGCCAAGGGACAGCTAAAAGCGGTCACTATGGCTACACCTTC.

The CDR3 sequence: CAAGVRPYEQYF. The CDR3 DNA reads as TGTGCCGCGGGAGTGAGACCCTACGAGCAGTACTTC. V is TRBV6-6 and J is TRBJ2-7; 7 bases are shared with TRBD2. The trim removed 11 bases at V and 2 bases at J, leaving 6 bases unmatched. From germline, CDR1 is MNHNY and CDR2 SVGAGI (reference sequence). This CDR3 has 12 residues.

This clone showed up just once. This sequence joins TRBV19 and TRBJ1-2, with a tentative D call TRBD1 (5 bases). Germline V gene lookup returns CDR1 LNHDA and CDR2 SQIVND (reference sequence). V shed 11 bases and J shed 8 bases, with 21 bases lying between them. The length of the CDR3 is 13 residues. CDR3 sequence: CASRSIYRYGYTF. The CDR3 DNA reads TGTGCCTCCCGTTCTATCTACAGGTACGGCTACACCTTC. The entire variable domain, with the rest obtained from reference TRBV19 and TRBJ1-2, is as follows: DGGITQSPKYLFRKEGQNVTLSCEQNLNHDAMYWYRQDPGQGLRLIYYSQIVNDFQKGDIAEGYSVSREKKESFPLTVTSAQKNPTAFYLCASRSIYRYGYTFGSGTRLTVV.

This chain connects TRBV5-6 to TRBJ1-6; 7 bases match TRBD1. Germline trimming cut 0 bases from V and 4 bases from J; bases unmatched to any gene: 13. Per germline, CDR1 SGHDT and CDR2 YYEEEE. The CDR3 loop spans 19 amino acids. In nucleotides, the CDR3 is TGTGCCAGCAGCTTGGTCGTCCGACAGGGTAGCGCATATAATTCACCCCTCCACTTT. Translation: CASSLVVRQGSAYNSPLHF.

This sequence joins TRBV7-9 and TRBJ1-1; TRBD1 aligns across 7 bases. After removal of 5 bases from V and 5 bases from J, the junction contained 17 bases not matched to a gene. The CDR3 has 17 amino acids. CDR1 is SEHNR and CDR2 is FQNEAQ in the germline V gene (reference sequence). CDR3 amino acids: CASSPRQGPLSSTEAFF. The DNA of the CDR3 is TGTGCCAGCAGCCCACGACAGGGACCCCTTTCGAGTACTGAAGCTTTCTTT.

The chain combines TRBV19 with TRBJ2-1; tentatively, D is TRBD2 (6 bases). The germline V gene has CDR1 LNHDA and CDR2 SQIVND (reference sequence). CDR3 length equals 16 residues. V was trimmed by 3 bases and J by 8 bases, leaving 20 bases between them. CDR3 bases: TGTGCCAGTAGTATCCCGACTAGTCGGACCTCGGATGAGCAGTTCTTC. It codes for CASSIPTSRTSDEQFF.